This T cell receptor beta chain was obtained from a study of shared clonotypes between healthy human individuals. Study as a whole: The donor pool was made up of two women and three men aged 18 to 49. CD4 naive cells filled three plates per donor, CD4 memory three, CD8 naive two and CD8 memory one.

The length of the CDR3 is 15 residues. V lost 0 bases, J lost 5 bases, and 4 bases stayed unmatched. The germline gives CDR1 SGDLS, CDR2 YYNGEE. The study ran the assay at deep level. Measured with immunoSEQ multiplex PCR; TCRdb has only the in-frame clones, and not every one. The table lists roughly 1,600,000 clones, about 98.5% of them singletons. The sequence was obtained from a man younger than 45 in good health. The chain employs TRBV9 and TRBJ2-7; 11 bases match TRBD2. The specimen sequenced was naive CD4+ T cells sorted from blood. Subset in this sample: CD45RA+ positively selected. The DNA for the CDR3 is TGTGCCAGCAGCGTAGGGGGGACTAGCGGCCACGAGCAGTACTTC. Translating it yields CASSVGGTSGHEQYF.